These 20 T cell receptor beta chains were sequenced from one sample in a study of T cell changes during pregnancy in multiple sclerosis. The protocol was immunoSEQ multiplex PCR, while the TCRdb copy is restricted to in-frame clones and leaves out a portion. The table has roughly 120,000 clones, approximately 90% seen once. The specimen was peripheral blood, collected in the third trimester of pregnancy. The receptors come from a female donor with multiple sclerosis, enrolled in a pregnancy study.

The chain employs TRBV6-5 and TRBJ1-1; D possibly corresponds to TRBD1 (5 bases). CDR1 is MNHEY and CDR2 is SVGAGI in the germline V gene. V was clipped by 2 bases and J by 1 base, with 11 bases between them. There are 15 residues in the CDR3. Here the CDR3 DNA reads TGTGCCAGCAGTTACCAGACAGACCCGAACACTGAAGCTTTCTTT. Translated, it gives CASSYQTDPNTEAFF.

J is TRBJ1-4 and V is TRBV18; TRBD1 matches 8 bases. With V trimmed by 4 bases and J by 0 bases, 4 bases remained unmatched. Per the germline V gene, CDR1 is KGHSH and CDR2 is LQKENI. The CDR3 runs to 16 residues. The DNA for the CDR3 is TGTGCCAGCTCACAGGACAGGGCCACAACTAATGAAAAACTGTTTTTT. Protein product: CASSQDRATTNEKLFF.

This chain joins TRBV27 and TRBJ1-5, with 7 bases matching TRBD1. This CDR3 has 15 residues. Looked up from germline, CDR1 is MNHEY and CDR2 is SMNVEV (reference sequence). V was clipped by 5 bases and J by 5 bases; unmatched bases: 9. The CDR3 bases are TGTGCCAGCAGTAAACAGGGGAAGCCCGATCAGCCCCAGCATTTT. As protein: CASSKQGKPDQPQHF.

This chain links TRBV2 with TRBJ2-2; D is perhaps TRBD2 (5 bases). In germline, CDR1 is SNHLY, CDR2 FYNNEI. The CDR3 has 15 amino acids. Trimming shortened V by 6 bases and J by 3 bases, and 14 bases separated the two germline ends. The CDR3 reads CASRRPGWDTGELFF. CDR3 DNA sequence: TGTGCCAGCAGGCGGCCGGGGTGGGACACCGGGGAGCTGTTTTTT.

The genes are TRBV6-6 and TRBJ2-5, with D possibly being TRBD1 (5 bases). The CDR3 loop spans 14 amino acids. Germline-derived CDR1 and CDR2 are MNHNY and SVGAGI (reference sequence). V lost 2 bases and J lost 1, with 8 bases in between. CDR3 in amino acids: CASSYKGFQETQYF. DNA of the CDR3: TGTGCCAGCAGTTACAAGGGGTTCCAAGAGACCCAGTACTTC.

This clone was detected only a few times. The CDR3: CASSDIGTSGGAWDTQYF. Here the CDR3 DNA reads TGTGCCAGTAGTGATATCGGGACTAGCGGGGGGGCATGGGATACGCAGTATTTT. J is TRBJ2-3 and V is TRBV19, with 16 bases matching TRBD2. Germline values: CDR1 LNHDA, CDR2 SQIVND (reference sequence). The CDR3 spans 18 residues. The J segment lost 6 bases and the V segment lost 5 bases, leaving 11 bases of the junction unmatched.

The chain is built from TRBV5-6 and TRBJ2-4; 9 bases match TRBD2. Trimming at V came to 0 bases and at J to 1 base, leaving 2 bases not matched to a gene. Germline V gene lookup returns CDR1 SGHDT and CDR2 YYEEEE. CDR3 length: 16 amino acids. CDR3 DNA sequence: TGTGCCAGCAGCTTGGGGGCGGGAGGGGCCAAAAACATTCAGTACTTC. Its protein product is CASSLGAGGAKNIQYF.

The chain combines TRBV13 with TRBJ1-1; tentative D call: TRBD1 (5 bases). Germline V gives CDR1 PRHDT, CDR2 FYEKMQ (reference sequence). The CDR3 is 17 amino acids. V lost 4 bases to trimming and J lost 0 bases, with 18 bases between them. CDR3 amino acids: CASSSRPGGAVNTEAFF. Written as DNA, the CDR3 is TGTGCCAGCAGCTCTAGACCAGGCGGGGCTGTGAACACTGAAGCTTTCTTT.

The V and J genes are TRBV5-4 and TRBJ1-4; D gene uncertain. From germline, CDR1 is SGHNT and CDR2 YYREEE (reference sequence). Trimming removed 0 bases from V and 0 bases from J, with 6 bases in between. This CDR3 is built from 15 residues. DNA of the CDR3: TGTGCCAGCAGCTTGGGCGGCTCAACTAATGAAAAACTGTTTTTT. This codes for CASSLGGSTNEKLFF.

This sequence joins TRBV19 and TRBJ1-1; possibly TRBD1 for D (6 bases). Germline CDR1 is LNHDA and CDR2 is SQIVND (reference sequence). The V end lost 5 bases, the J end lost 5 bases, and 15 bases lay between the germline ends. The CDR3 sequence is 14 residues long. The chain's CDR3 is CASSFQGKLTEAFF. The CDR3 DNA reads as TGTGCCAGTAGTTTTCAGGGGAAGTTAACTGAAGCTTTCTTT. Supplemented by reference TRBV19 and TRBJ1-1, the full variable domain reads DGGITQSPKYLFRKEGQNVTLSCEQNLNHDAMYWYRQDPGQGLRLIYYSQIVNDFQKGDIAEGYSVSREKKESFPLTVTSAQKNPTAFYLCASSFQGKLTEAFFGQGTRLTVV.

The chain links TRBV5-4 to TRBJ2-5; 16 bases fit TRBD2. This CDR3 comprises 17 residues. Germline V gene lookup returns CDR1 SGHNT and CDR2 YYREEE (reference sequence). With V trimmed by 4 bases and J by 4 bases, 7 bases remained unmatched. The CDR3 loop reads CASSLGTSGGATETQYF. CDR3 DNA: TGTGCCAGCAGCCTAGGGACTAGCGGGGGGGCTACAGAGACCCAGTACTTC.

CDR3 amino acids: CSVGTSYNEQFF. The CDR3 nucleotides read TGCAGCGTTGGGACAAGTTACAATGAGCAGTTCTTC. The genes are TRBV29-1 and TRBJ2-1; D perhaps matches TRBD1 (5 bases). V lost 4 bases and J lost 4, with 8 bases in between. The CDR3 is 12 residues long. Germline CDR1 SQVTM, CDR2 ANQGSEA.

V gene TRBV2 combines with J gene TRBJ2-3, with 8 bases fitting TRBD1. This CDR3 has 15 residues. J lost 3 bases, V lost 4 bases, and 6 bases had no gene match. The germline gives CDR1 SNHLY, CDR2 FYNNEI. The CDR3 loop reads CASSVNHRGTDTQYF. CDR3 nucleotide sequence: TGTGCCAGCAGTGTAAATCACAGGGGGACAGATACGCAGTATTTT.

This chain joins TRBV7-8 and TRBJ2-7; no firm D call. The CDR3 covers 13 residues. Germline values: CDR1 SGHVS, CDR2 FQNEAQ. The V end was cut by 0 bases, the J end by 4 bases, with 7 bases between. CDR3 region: CASSLAQTYEQYF. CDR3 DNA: TGTGCCAGCAGCTTAGCCCAGACATACGAGCAGTACTTC.

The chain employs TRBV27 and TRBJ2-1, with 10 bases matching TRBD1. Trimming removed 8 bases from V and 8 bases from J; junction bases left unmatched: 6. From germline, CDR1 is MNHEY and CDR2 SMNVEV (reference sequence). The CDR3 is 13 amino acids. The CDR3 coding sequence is TGTGCCAGCGGGACAGGGGTCGTGTATGAGCAGTTCTTC. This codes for CASGTGVVYEQFF.

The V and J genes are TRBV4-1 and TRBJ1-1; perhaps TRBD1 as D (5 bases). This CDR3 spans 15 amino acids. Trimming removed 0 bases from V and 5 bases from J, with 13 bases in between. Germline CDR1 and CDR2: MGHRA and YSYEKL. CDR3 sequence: CASSQDQGVSTEAFF. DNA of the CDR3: TGCGCCAGCAGCCAAGACCAGGGCGTCTCGACTGAAGCTTTCTTT.

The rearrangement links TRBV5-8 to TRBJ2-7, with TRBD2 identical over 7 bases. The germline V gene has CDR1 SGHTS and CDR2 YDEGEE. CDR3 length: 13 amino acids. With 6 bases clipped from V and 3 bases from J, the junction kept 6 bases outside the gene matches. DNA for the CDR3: TGTGCCAGCAATGGGGGGGTATTCTACGAGCAGTACTTC. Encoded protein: CASNGGVFYEQYF.

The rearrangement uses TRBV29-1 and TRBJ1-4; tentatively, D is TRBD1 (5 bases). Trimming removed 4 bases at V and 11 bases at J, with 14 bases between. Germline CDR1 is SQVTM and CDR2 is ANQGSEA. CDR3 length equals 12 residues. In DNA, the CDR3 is TGCAGCGTTGCACAGGCGGAGGGGAAACTGTTTTTT. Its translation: CSVAQAEGKLFF.

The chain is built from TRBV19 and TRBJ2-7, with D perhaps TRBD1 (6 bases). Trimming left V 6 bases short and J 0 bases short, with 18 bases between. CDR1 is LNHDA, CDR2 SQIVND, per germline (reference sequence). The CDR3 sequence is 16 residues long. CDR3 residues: CASSPSGQPFSYEQYF. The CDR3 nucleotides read TGTGCCAGTAGCCCCTCCGGACAGCCGTTCTCCTACGAGCAGTACTTC.

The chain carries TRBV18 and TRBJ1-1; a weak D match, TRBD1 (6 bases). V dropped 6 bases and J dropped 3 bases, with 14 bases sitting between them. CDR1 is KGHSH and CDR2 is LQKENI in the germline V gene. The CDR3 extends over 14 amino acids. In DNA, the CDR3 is TGTGCCAGCTCCCCGTTGGGGGCAGACACTGAAGCTTTCTTT. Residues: CASSPLGADTEAFF.